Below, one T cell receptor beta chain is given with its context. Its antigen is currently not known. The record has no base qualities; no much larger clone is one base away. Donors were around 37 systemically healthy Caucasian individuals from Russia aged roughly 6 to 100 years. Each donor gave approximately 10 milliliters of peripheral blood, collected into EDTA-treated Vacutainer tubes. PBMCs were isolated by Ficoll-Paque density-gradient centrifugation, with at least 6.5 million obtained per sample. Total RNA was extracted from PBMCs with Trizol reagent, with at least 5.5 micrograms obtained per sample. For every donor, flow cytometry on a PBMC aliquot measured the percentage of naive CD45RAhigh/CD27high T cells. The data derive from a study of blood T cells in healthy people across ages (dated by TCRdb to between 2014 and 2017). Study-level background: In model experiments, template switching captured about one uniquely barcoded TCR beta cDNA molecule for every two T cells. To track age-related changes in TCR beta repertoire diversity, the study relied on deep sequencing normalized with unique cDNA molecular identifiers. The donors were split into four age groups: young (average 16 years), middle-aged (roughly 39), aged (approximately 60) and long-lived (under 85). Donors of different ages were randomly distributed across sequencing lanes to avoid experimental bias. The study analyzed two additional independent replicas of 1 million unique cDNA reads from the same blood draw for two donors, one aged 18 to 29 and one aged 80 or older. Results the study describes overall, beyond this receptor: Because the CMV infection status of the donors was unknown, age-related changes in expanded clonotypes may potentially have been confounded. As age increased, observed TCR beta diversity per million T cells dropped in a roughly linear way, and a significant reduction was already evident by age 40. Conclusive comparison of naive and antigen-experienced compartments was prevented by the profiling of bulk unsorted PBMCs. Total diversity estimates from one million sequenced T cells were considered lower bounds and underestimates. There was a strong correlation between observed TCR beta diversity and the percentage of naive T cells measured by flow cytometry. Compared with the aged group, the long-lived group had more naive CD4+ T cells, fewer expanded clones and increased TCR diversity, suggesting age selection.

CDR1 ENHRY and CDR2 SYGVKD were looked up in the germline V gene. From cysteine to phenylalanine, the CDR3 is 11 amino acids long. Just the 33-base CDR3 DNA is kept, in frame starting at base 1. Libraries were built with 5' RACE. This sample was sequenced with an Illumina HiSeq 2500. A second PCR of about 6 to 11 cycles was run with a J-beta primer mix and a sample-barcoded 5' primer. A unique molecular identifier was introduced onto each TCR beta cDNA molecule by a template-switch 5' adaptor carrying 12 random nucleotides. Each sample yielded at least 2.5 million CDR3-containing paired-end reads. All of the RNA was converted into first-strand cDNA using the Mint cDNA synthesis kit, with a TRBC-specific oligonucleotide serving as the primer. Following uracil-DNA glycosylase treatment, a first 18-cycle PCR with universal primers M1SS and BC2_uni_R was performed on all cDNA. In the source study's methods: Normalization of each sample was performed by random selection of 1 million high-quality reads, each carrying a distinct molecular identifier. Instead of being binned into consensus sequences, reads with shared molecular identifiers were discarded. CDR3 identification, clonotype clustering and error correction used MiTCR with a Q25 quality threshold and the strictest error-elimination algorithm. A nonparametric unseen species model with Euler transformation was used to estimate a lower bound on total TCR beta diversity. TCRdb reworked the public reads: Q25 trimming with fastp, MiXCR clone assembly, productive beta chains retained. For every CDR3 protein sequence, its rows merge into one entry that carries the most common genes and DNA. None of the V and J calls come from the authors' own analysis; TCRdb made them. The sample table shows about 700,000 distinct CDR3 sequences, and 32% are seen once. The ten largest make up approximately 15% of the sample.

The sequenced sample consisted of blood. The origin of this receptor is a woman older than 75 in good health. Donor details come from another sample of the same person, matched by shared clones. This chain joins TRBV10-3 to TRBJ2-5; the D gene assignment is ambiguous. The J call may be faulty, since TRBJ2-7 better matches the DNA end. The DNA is TGTGCCATCAGTGAGTCGCTCGAGCAGTACTTC. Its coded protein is CAISESLEQYF.